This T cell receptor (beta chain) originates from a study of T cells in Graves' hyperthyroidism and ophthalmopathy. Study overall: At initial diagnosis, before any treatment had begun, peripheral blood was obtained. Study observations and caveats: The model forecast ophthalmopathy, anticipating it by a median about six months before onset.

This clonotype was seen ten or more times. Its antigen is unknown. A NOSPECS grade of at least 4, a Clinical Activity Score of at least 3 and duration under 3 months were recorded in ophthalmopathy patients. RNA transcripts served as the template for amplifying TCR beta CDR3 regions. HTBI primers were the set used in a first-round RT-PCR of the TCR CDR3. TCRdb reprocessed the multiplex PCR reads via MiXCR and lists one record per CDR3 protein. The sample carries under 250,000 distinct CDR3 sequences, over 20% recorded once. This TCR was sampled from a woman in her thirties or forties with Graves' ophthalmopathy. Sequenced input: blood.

CDR3 in DNA: TGTGCCAGCAGCCGGACAGGGGGCTTGAACACTGAAGCTTTCTTT. It translates to CASSRTGGLNTEAFF. The chain carries TRBV28 and TRBJ1-1; 11 bases map to TRBD1. The CDR3 runs to 15 residues. CDR1 is MDHEN, CDR2 SYDVKM, per germline. Germline trimming cut 6 bases from V and 0 bases from J; bases unmatched to any gene: 3. Full variable domain (outside the CDR3, taken from reference TRBV28 and TRBJ1-1): DVKVTQSSRYLVKRTGEKVFLECVQDMDHENMFWYRQDPGLGLRLIYFSYDVKMKEKGDIPEGYSVSREKKERFSLILESASTNQTSMYLCASSRTGGLNTEAFFGQGTRLTVV.